The text below deals with one T cell receptor (beta chain). CDR3 length equals 17 residues. The germline gives CDR1 SGHTA, CDR2 FQGNSA. The V gene end was trimmed by 5 bases and the J gene end by 6 bases; junction bases not matched to a gene: 11. Combining a sample-barcoded 5' primer with a J-beta primer mix, a second PCR ran for roughly 7 to 11 cycles. All samples yielded 2.5 million or more CDR3-containing paired-end reads. TCRdb independently ran MiXCR on the 5' RACE reads; one entry per CDR3 protein. In the table there are roughly 800,000 distinct CDR3 sequences, roughly 25% of which are singletons. The sample comes from a study of blood T cells in healthy people across ages. Researchers report isolating at least 6.5 million PBMCs per sample. This sample was also put to use in a study of T cells of mothers and their children. As that study records: Samples were obtained from a few healthy Caucasian mothers and their six children. Reads recorded for TCR beta CDR3 numbered over 8 million per mother and several million per child.

Sequencing was performed on blood. This TCR derives from a boy younger than 18 in good health. The chain recombines TRBV7-2 with TRBJ2-1; TRBD1 matches at 12 bases. The CDR3 loop reads CASSGRPGQGAVNEQFF. In DNA form, the CDR3 reads TGTGCCAGCAGCGGGCGTCCGGGACAGGGGGCCGTCAATGAGCAGTTCTTC.